This T cell receptor beta chain stems from a study of T cells in Graves' hyperthyroidism and ophthalmopathy. V lost 3 bases to trimming and J lost 6 bases, with 9 bases between them. This CDR3 spans 13 amino acids. Germline values: CDR1 SEHNR, CDR2 FQNEAQ (reference sequence). There are many counts of this clonotype. A patient was excluded if there was uncontrolled infection, other autoimmune disease, pregnancy or lactation. Regions amplified from RNA transcripts were the TCR beta CDR3 regions. First-round RT-PCR with HTBI primers amplified the TCR CDR3 region. MiXCR was run by TCRdb on the multiplex PCR reads, yielding one entry per CDR3 protein. The table includes around 690,000 distinct CDR3 sequences, 15% to 20% detected once.

Source material: blood. The rearrangement links TRBV7-9 to TRBJ2-1; no reliable D call. The receptor comes from a man aged 50 or older with Graves' hyperthyroidism. CDR3 region: CASSFSPGNEQFF. The CDR3 DNA sequence: TGTGCCAGCAGCTTCTCCCCCGGCAATGAGCAGTTCTTC.